One sample yielded the 22 T cell receptor beta chains listed below, sequenced in a study of blood T cell repertoires in COVID-19. Sequencing was performed with immunoSEQ multiplex PCR; in TCRdb, only in-frame clones are kept and a portion is missing. The profile covers 230,000 or so clones, with approximately 80% appearing a single time and 1.4% taken by the ten largest. Input material: peripheral blood. The receptor set was obtained from a woman in her forties who had recovered from COVID-19.

The J gene is TRBJ2-3, the V gene TRBV25-1, with D tentatively TRBD1 (6 bases). Germline V CDR1 and CDR2: MGHDK, SYGVNS. V lost 1 base and J lost 0, with 17 bases in between. This CDR3 spans 18 amino acids. The CDR3 loop is CASSESYGQLTSTDTQYF. The CDR3, as DNA: TGTGCCAGCAGTGAATCTTACGGACAGTTAACTAGCACAGATACGCAGTATTTT.

The chain is built from TRBV4-1 and TRBJ2-7; D is ambiguous. The CDR3 is made up of 14 amino acids. V was shortened by 1 base and J by 0 bases, with 7 bases between the two germline ends. CDR1 MGHRA and CDR2 YSYEKL come from the germline V gene. CDR3 coding DNA: TGCGCCAGCAGCCAAGTTGTCAGCTCCTACGAGCAGTACTTC. Residues: CASSQVVSSYEQYF.

This clone came up once. V and J are TRBV7-3 and TRBJ2-2, with 8 bases aligning to TRBD2. Germline V lookup: CDR1 SGHTA, CDR2 FQGTGA. The ends lost 2 bases at V and 5 bases at J; junction bases unmatched: 10. The CDR3 contains 17 residues. CDR3 nucleotides: TGTGCCAGCAGCTTAGTGCCCAGCGGGGGCGGGACCGGGGAGCTGTTTTTT. Translation gives CASSLVPSGGGTGELFF. Variable domain in full (rest from reference TRBV7-3 and TRBJ2-2): GAGVSQTPSNKVTEKGKYVELRCDPISGHTALYWYRQSLGQGPEFLIYFQGTGAADDSGLPNDRFFAVRPEGSVSTLKIQRTERGDSAVYLCASSLVPSGGGTGELFFGEGSRLTVL.

This clone was recorded once. The V and J genes are TRBV5-1 and TRBJ1-1, with TRBD1 matching 8 bases. J was trimmed by 6 bases and V by 7 bases; bases with no gene match: 14. CDR1 SGHRS and CDR2 YFSETQ come from the germline V gene. This CDR3 spans 15 amino acids. The CDR3: CASCRDRSSAAEAFF. The CDR3 DNA follows: TGCGCCAGCTGCCGGGACAGGTCATCCGCGGCTGAAGCTTTCTTT.

This chain joins TRBV10-3 and TRBJ1-1; no definite D call. Per the germline V gene, CDR1 is ENHRY and CDR2 is SYGVKD. V was cut by 3 bases and J by 0 bases, with 5 bases left in between. The CDR3 extends over 13 amino acids. This chain's CDR3 is CAISDKMNTEAFF. Here the CDR3 DNA reads TGTGCCATCAGTGATAAAATGAACACTGAAGCTTTCTTT.

This chain links TRBV30 with TRBJ1-5; TRBD1 might be the D (6 bases). Trimming removed 3 bases at V and 7 bases at J, with 13 bases between. There are 13 residues in the CDR3. The germline V gene has CDR1 GTSNPN and CDR2 SVGIG (reference sequence). Here the CDR3 reads CAWSGDNQQPQHF. The CDR3 nucleotides read TGTGCCTGGAGCGGGGACAACCAACAGCCCCAGCATTTT.

The chain couples TRBV5-1 to TRBJ2-3; D possibly corresponds to TRBD2 (5 bases). The germline gives CDR1 SGHRS, CDR2 YFSETQ. This CDR3 spans 14 amino acids. The V end was cut by 0 bases, the J end by 6 bases, with 11 bases between. The CDR3 is CASSLEGPGDTQYF. The CDR3 DNA reads TGCGCCAGCAGCTTGGAAGGTCCGGGGGATACGCAGTATTTT.

The chain couples TRBV11-3 to TRBJ2-7; D remains unclear. CDR3 size: 13 residues. The V gene lost 3 bases and the J gene lost 3 bases, with 9 bases spanning the gap. Germline V CDR1 and CDR2: SGHNT, YENEEA. CDR3 in DNA: TGTGCCAGCAGCTTGCGGTTAGGCTACGAGCAGTACTTC. This gives the protein CASSLRLGYEQYF.

The gene calls are TRBV30 and TRBJ2-1; 8 positions match TRBD2. With V trimmed by 3 bases and J by 5 bases, 3 bases remained unmatched. The CDR3 spans 13 residues. Germline-derived CDR1 and CDR2 are GTSNPN and SVGIG (reference sequence). CDR3: CAWSGGANNEQFF. The CDR3 bases are TGTGCCTGGAGCGGGGGGGCGAACAATGAGCAGTTCTTC.

The V gene is TRBV16, the J gene TRBJ1-2, with unresolved D. The CDR3 extends over 14 amino acids. Germline lookup yields CDR1 KGHSY and CDR2 FQNENV. Trimming shortened V by 0 bases and J by 4 bases, and 9 bases separated the two germline ends. The DNA of the CDR3 is TGTGCCAGCAGCCAATCGATTCCGAGCTATGGCTACACCTTC. Translation: CASSQSIPSYGYTF.

The V gene is TRBV27, the J gene TRBJ1-1; maybe TRBD1 (6 bases). Trimming left V 7 bases short and J 0 bases short, with 9 bases between. Germline V CDR1 and CDR2: MNHEY, SMNVEV (reference sequence). The CDR3 has 13 amino acids. The CDR3 region is CASKTGLNTEAFF. CDR3 in DNA: TGTGCCAGCAAGACAGGCTTGAACACTGAAGCTTTCTTT.

The chain joins TRBV6-5 to TRBJ1-1; TRBD1 aligns across 7 bases. CDR1 MNHEY and CDR2 SVGAGI come from the germline V gene. The CDR3 runs 12 residues. Trimming cost V 6 bases and J 8 bases; bases outside gene matches: 6. The CDR3 loop reads CASSRTGTEAFF. DNA of the CDR3: TGTGCCAGCAGCCGGACAGGTACAGAAGCTTTCTTT.

The chain is built from TRBV5-1 and TRBJ2-7; D might be TRBD1 (6 bases). Germline V gene lookup returns CDR1 SGHRS and CDR2 YFSETQ. The germline V and J ends were trimmed by 0 bases and 6 bases, with 7 bases remaining between them. This CDR3 spans 12 amino acids. The CDR3 sequence is CASSLEGGEQYF. As DNA, the CDR3 is TGCGCCAGCAGCTTGGAAGGGGGCGAGCAGTACTTC.

The chain employs TRBV9 and TRBJ1-2; 11 positions match TRBD1. The CDR3 is 16 residues long. J lost 4 bases, V lost 4 bases, and 9 bases had no gene match. Per germline, CDR1 SGDLS and CDR2 YYNGEE. The CDR3 DNA is TGTGCCAGCAGCTTCCGCTCCGGGACAGGGGGCTATGGCTACACCTTC. Its protein is CASSFRSGTGGYGYTF.

The rearrangement joins TRBV5-6 to TRBJ2-3; perhaps TRBD2 as D (6 bases). Trimming pared 2 bases from V and 6 bases from J, leaving 22 bases between. CDR3 length equals 17 residues. Germline values: CDR1 SGHDT, CDR2 YYEEEE. CDR3 bases: TGTGCCAGCAGCTTATCTATCGTGGGACTGTTCACCGATACGCAGTATTTT. This encodes CASSLSIVGLFTDTQYF.

This clone was recorded only once. The chain couples TRBV19 to TRBJ1-3, with a tentative D call TRBD1 (5 bases). V lost 5 bases, J lost 0 bases, and 11 bases lay in between. CDR3 size: 15 residues. Germline lookup yields CDR1 LNHDA and CDR2 SQIVND (reference sequence). The CDR3 nucleotides read TGTGCCAGTAGTCCTCAGGGCTTCTCTGGAAACACCATATATTTT. Protein sequence: CASSPQGFSGNTIYF.

This chain uses TRBV5-4 with TRBJ1-2; TRBD1 might be the D (5 bases). V lost 0 bases and J 6 bases, leaving 9 bases between the germline ends. This CDR3 has 13 residues. Germline assignment: CDR1 SGHNT and CDR2 YYREEE (reference sequence). The CDR3 is CASSLARVDGYTF. The CDR3 coding sequence is TGTGCCAGCAGCTTGGCCAGGGTCGATGGCTACACCTTC.

This chain joins TRBV5-1 and TRBJ1-2; weak D call: TRBD1 (6 bases). Per the germline V gene, CDR1 is SGHRS and CDR2 is YFSETQ. The CDR3 loop spans 18 amino acids. With 4 bases removed from V and 7 bases from J, the gap between germline ends came to 29 bases. The CDR3, as DNA: TGCGCCAGCAGCCAGGAATTCCGGGCAGGGGTCGGTTCGCGTGGCTACACCTTC. It encodes CASSQEFRAGVGSRGYTF.

V gene TRBV6-2 or TRBV6-3 combines with J gene TRBJ1-2, with D hard to call. The V gene's germline CDR1 is MNHEY and CDR2 SVGEGT. This CDR3 comprises 14 residues. With 1 base removed from V and 6 bases from J, the gap between germline ends came to 12 bases. The CDR3 sequence: CASSYWYEGNGYTF. The CDR3 coding sequence is TGTGCCAGCAGTTACTGGTATGAGGGCAATGGCTACACCTTC.

The chain is built from TRBV11-1 and TRBJ2-1; 9 nucleotides agree with TRBD1. Germline CDR1 SGHAT, CDR2 FQDESV (reference sequence). Trimming took 7 bases from V and 7 from J; bases not matched to a gene: 11. The CDR3 has 15 amino acids. The CDR3 region is CASTLAQGAPNEQFF. CDR3 DNA sequence: TGTGCCAGCACGCTTGCACAGGGGGCTCCAAATGAGCAGTTCTTC.

This chain joins TRBV30 and TRBJ1-1, with 7 bases that match TRBD1. The CDR3 extends over 15 amino acids. The V and J ends lost 7 bases and 3 bases, in that order; junction bases with no gene match: 14. Germline V gives CDR1 GTSNPN, CDR2 SVGIG (reference sequence). CDR3 amino acids: CAFKTGIQGYTEAFF. CDR3 DNA sequence: TGTGCCTTTAAGACCGGAATACAGGGGTACACTGAAGCTTTCTTT.

The V call is TRBV18, the J call TRBJ1-3, with a tentative D call TRBD1 (6 bases). From germline, CDR1 is KGHSH and CDR2 LQKENI. The ends were cut back, 3 bases at V and 4 bases at J, with 16 bases in the middle. CDR3 length: 16 amino acids. The CDR3 here is CASSPVENREGNTIYF. CDR3 nucleotides: TGTGCCAGCTCACCCGTCGAGAACAGGGAGGGAAACACCATATATTTT.